This TCR beta chain was captured in a study of human T cells and chemical hapten exposure. As for the study in general: 2% DPC was applied to about 2 cm by about 2 cm of upper inner arm skin for sensitization. Weekly diphenylcyclopropenone doses were given to patients' scalps across the roughly 22-week study.

Time point described: patch test 1, 2 weeks after DPC sensitization. Treatment defined: therapeutic diphenylcyclopropenone sensitization with weekly scalp DPC. Each patch-test visit's blood sample preceded patch application. Single cDNA molecules in the library carried unique molecular identifiers attached during preparation. Via MiXCR, TCRdb re-called the RACE reads, giving one row per CDR3 protein. The sample shows 100,000 or so distinct CDR3 sequences, under 12% of them seen only once. The table lists this clonotype with a few counts. Germline CDR1 is SGHTA and CDR2 is FQGTGA. CDR3 length: 17 amino acids. V shed 4 bases and J shed 4 bases, with 19 bases lying between them.

The sequence was obtained from a man aged 40-50 years with alopecia areata. Some clones in this sample may be carry-over from other donors' samples. The V call is TRBV7-3, the J call TRBJ2-2; maybe TRBD2 (5 bases). The source material was whole blood, sampled in connection with sensitization to the hapten diphenylcyclopropenone (DPC). Here the CDR3 reads CASSSQARTGGTGELFF. DNA of the CDR3: TGTGCCAGCAGCTCCCAGGCGCGGACTGGTGGCACCGGGGAGCTGTTTTTT.